The present entry profiles one TCR beta chain with its context. The antigen is undetermined. Germline V gene data show CDR1 as LNHNV and CDR2 as YYDKDF (reference sequence). This CDR3 is 15 amino acids long. V dropped 0 bases and J dropped 2; count of bases not matched to a gene: 4. The data were taken from a study of blood T cells in healthy people across ages. Per-sample PBMC isolation yielded at least 6.5 million cells. A second roughly 6 to 12 cycle PCR used barcoded and J-beta primers. MiXCR, applied by TCRdb to the 5' RACE reads, yields one record per CDR3 protein. The sample has over 600,000 distinct CDR3 sequences; about 56% are singletons. Findings of the study overall: Total diversity from one million sequenced T cells was likely underestimated. As age increased, TCR beta diversity per million T cells fell in a roughly linear fashion.

The TCR was taken from a man between 35 and 55 years old in good health. Sequencing input: blood. This chain connects TRBV15 to TRBJ2-7; 7 bases are shared with TRBD1. The CDR3 loop is CATSRDLGTAYEQYF. The CDR3 region has the DNA TGTGCCACCAGCAGAGATCTCGGGACAGCCTACGAGCAGTACTTC.